A single sample gave rise to the 29 T cell receptor beta chains below, sequenced in a study of blood T cells in healthy people across ages. The authors ran a second PCR of roughly 6 to 11 cycles using a sample-barcoded 5' primer and a J-beta primer mix. TCRdb ran MiXCR on the 5' RACE reads and lists one entry per CDR3 protein. The table lists 600,000 to 900,000 distinct CDR3 sequences, roughly 25% of them singletons. The sample was also reused in another study, on T cells of mothers and their children.

Source material: blood. Receptors originate from a boy between 10 and 17 years old in good health.

On this clonotype itself: The junction departs from the called germline gene at one end, perhaps through a read error. CDR3 nucleotide sequence: TGTGCCAGCAGAGCACATGTAAGGCATTGGGCCTTC. It yields the protein CASRAHVRHWAF. The rearrangement links TRBV12-3 or TRBV12-4 to TRBJ1-2; no definite D call. The CDR3 runs 12 residues.

This clonotype was recorded at least ten times. This chain connects TRBV12-3 or TRBV12-4 to TRBJ2-1; TRBD1 or TRBD2 may be the D gene (5 bases each). The CDR3 has 13 amino acids. The V end was cut by 5 bases, the J end by 3 bases, with 8 bases between. CDR3 sequence: CASSRDRYNEQFF. Written as DNA, the CDR3 is TGTGCCAGCAGTCGGGACCGCTACAATGAGCAGTTCTTC.

The V gene is TRBV3-1, the J gene TRBJ2-5, with D tentatively TRBD2 (5 bases). The J call may be faulty, since TRBJ2-1 better matches the DNA end. CDR3 length equals 14 residues. CDR1 is LGHDT and CDR2 is YNNKEL in the germline V gene (reference sequence). CDR3 nucleotide sequence: TGTGCCAGCAGCCAAGATTTGCCTTACGGGAACCAGTTCTTC. It codes for CASSQDLPYGNQFF.

This clonotype has a handful of counts. V is TRBV6-6 and J is TRBJ1-1; TRBD1 agrees at 7 bases. Germline-derived CDR1 and CDR2 are MNHNY and SVGAGI (reference sequence). The CDR3 extends over 15 amino acids. V lost 6 bases to trimming and J lost 3 bases; unmatched junction nucleotides: 10. The CDR3 region has the DNA TGTGCCAGCAGCGATAATGACAGGGTGGACACTGAAGCTTTCTTT. It translates to CASSDNDRVDTEAFF.

This clonotype was found a few times. The V and J genes are TRBV5-1 and TRBJ2-5; possible D gene TRBD1, 5 bases. Trimming cost V 5 bases and J 4 bases, with 12 bases left between them. The germline CDR1 and CDR2 sequences are SGHRS and YFSETQ. The CDR3 totals 13 residues. The CDR3 sequence: CASRPDIRETQYF. The DNA for the CDR3 is TGCGCCAGCAGACCGGACATCCGAGAGACCCAGTACTTC.

The chain carries TRBV28 and TRBJ2-7, with unresolved D. Trimming removed 8 bases at V and 7 bases at J, with 6 bases between. Per germline, CDR1 MDHEN and CDR2 SYDVKM. The CDR3 has 9 residues. The CDR3 nucleotides read TGTGCCAGCGGCAAGGAGCAGTACTTC. Translation: CASGKEQYF.

This clonotype appeared once. This chain connects TRBV7-2 to TRBJ2-1, with 9 bases matching TRBD1. CDR3 length: 13 amino acids. Per germline, CDR1 SGHTA and CDR2 FQGNSA. V shed 5 bases, J shed 10 bases, and the junction held 6 bases outside the gene matches. The CDR3 DNA sequence: TGTGCCAGCAGCATGGGGACAGGGAACGAGCAGTTCTTC. It specifies CASSMGTGNEQFF.

This rearrangement joins TRBV20-1 to TRBJ2-7; 7 positions agree with TRBD1. Germline CDR1 reads DFQATT; CDR2 reads SNEGSKA (reference sequence). J was trimmed by 0 bases and V by 3 bases; bases with no gene match: 5. The CDR3 loop spans 14 amino acids. CDR3 residues: CSASSGTASYEQYF. The CDR3 DNA sequence: TGCAGTGCTAGCTCCGGGACAGCCTCCTACGAGCAGTACTTC.

The gene calls are TRBV7-9 and TRBJ2-2; D remains ambiguous. Deletions cut 1 base from V and 1 base from J, with 7 bases between. From germline, CDR1 is SEHNR and CDR2 FQNEAQ (reference sequence). CDR3 length equals 15 residues. For the CDR3, the DNA is TGTGCCAGCAGCTTAGAATCCTGGAACACCGGGGAGCTGTTTTTT. Translated: CASSLESWNTGELFF.

This clonotype was counted between two and nine times. The V and J genes are TRBV6-6 and TRBJ1-4; 7 bases fit TRBD1. Germline V lookup: CDR1 MNHNY, CDR2 SVGAGI (reference sequence). The CDR3 is 16 residues long. J was trimmed by 6 bases and V by 0 bases; bases with no gene match: 7. The DNA of the CDR3 is TGTGCCAGCAGTTACTCGAACAGGGGAGGGGATGAAAAACTGTTTTTT. It is translated as CASSYSNRGGDEKLFF.

The genes are TRBV6-7 and TRBJ2-2; 7 nucleotides line up with TRBD2. TRBV6-7 is annotated as an ORF whose role is uncertain. V lost 8 bases, J lost 3 bases, and 12 bases stayed unmatched. The CDR3 runs to 16 residues. CDR3 nucleotides: TGTGCCAGCCCTCACATATACCTAGCGGACACCGGGGAGCTGTTTTTT. Translation gives CASPHIYLADTGELFF.

The chain carries TRBV10-2 and TRBJ1-5; TRBD1 matches 9 bases. J was trimmed by 6 bases and V by 4 bases; bases with no gene match: 10. CDR3 length equals 16 residues. Germline lookup yields CDR1 WSHSY and CDR2 SAAADI. CDR3: CASSATGQGGGQPQHF. CDR3 DNA sequence: TGCGCCAGCAGTGCTACGGGACAGGGAGGTGGTCAGCCCCAGCATTTT.

As regards this clonotype: The junction differs from germline at one of its ends, possibly a read error. The chain links TRBV5-1 to TRBJ2-3, with a possible D match to TRBD1 (6 bases). The CDR3 extends over 14 amino acids. The germline CDR1 and CDR2 sequences are SGHRS and YFSETQ. Written as DNA, the CDR3 is TGCGCCAGTAGCTTTGGACAGACCACAGATACGCAGTATTTT. Its translation is CASSFGQTTDTQYF.

The V call is TRBV2, the J call TRBJ2-7, with 11 bases lining up with TRBD1. CDR3 size: 15 residues. Germline V gene sequence: CDR1 SNHLY, CDR2 FYNNEI. V lost 6 bases and J lost 2; bases outside the gene matches: 6. The CDR3 region has the DNA TGTGCCAGCAGCACGGACAGGGGGCGAACCTACGAGCAGTACTTC. Translated, it gives CASSTDRGRTYEQYF.

The chain employs TRBV20-1 and TRBJ1-1; D gene unclear. The length of the CDR3 is 14 residues. From germline, CDR1 is DFQATT and CDR2 SNEGSKA (reference sequence). V lost 1 base and J lost 4, with 13 bases in between. Here the CDR3 reads CSARVGSRTTEAFF. Here the CDR3 DNA reads TGCAGTGCTAGAGTAGGCAGTAGGACCACTGAAGCTTTCTTT.

The V call is TRBV9, the J call TRBJ2-5; D could derive from TRBD1 or TRBD2 (5 bases each). The germline V gene has CDR1 SGDLS and CDR2 YYNGEE. Trimming took 4 bases from V and 5 from J, leaving 18 bases between them. The CDR3 has 15 residues. The CDR3 region has the DNA TGTGCCAGCAGCCCTGGGAGTTCTTGGGGGGAGACCCAGTACTTC. Encoded protein: CASSPGSSWGETQYF. The whole variable domain, remainder taken from reference TRBV9 and TRBJ2-5, is DSGVTQTPKHLITATGQRVTLRCSPRSGDLSVYWYQQSLDQGLQFLIQYYNGEERAKGNILERFSAQQFPDLHSELNLSSLELGDSALYFCASSPGSSWGETQYFGPGTRLLVL.

The genes are TRBV18 and TRBJ2-5; D not certain. Germline assignment: CDR1 KGHSH and CDR2 LQKENI. This CDR3 region has 13 residues. Trimming cost V 0 bases and J 4 bases, with 6 bases left between them. Here the CDR3 DNA reads TGTGCCAGCTCACCACCAACCCTAGAGACCCAGTACTTC. It codes for CASSPPTLETQYF.

In this sample, this clonotype turned up a few times. This chain joins TRBV28 and TRBJ2-5; D possibly matches TRBD1 or TRBD2 (6 bases each). The CDR3 covers 13 residues. Germline-derived CDR1 and CDR2 are MDHEN and SYDVKM. Trimming cost V 6 bases and J 13 bases, with 21 bases left between them. CDR3 amino acids: CASSSGHREATYF. The CDR3 coding sequence is TGTGCCAGCAGCTCCGGGCACAGGGAGGCTACGTACTTC.

A few counts support this clonotype. Here the CDR3 reads CASSQVSGGLGNEQFF. The CDR3 DNA is TGTGCCAGCAGCCAGGTTAGCGGGGGCTTAGGGAATGAGCAGTTCTTC. The rearrangement uses TRBV3-1 and TRBJ2-5, with 9 bases identical to TRBD2. The DNA matches TRBJ2-1 better at its end, which makes the J call doubtful. CDR1 and CDR2 (germline): LGHDT, YNNKEL (reference sequence). CDR3 size: 16 residues.

This rearrangement joins TRBV12-3 or TRBV12-4 to TRBJ2-7; 9 nucleotides match TRBD2. This CDR3 contains 14 residues. J lost 2 bases, V lost 7 bases, and 6 bases had no gene match. The CDR3 nucleotides are TGTGCCAGCAATCAAGGCGGGGGGGCCTACGAGCAGTACTTC. Protein: CASNQGGGAYEQYF.

CDR3 in amino acids: CASSPTTGGDNEQYF. The DNA for the CDR3 is TGTGCCAGCAGCCCGACCACAGGGGGTGACAACGAGCAGTACTTC. The rearrangement uses TRBV7-9 and TRBJ2-5; 8 nucleotides match TRBD1. The end of the DNA aligns better with TRBJ2-7, so the J call may be wrong. The CDR3 loop spans 15 amino acids. Germline CDR1 reads SEHNR; CDR2 reads FQNEAQ (reference sequence).

This clonotype was found a few times. The chain recombines TRBV29-1 with TRBJ1-1; D call uncertain. Germline V gene data show CDR1 as SQVTM and CDR2 as ANQGSEA. V lost 5 bases and J lost 1, with 5 bases in between. This CDR3 region has 11 residues. The CDR3 loop is CSVSANTEAFF. In nucleotides, the CDR3 is TGCAGCGTTAGTGCGAACACTGAAGCTTTCTTT. Looking up the rest from reference TRBV29-1 and TRBJ1-1 gives the full variable domain: SAVISQKPSRDICQRGTSLTIQCQVDSQVTMMFWYRQQPGQSLTLIATANQGSEATYESGFVIDKFPISRPNLTFSTLTVSNMSPEDSSIYLCSVSANTEAFFGQGTRLTVV.

This clonotype was seen a few times. V gene TRBV12-3 or TRBV12-4 combines with J gene TRBJ2-3; tentatively, D is TRBD2 (6 bases). V was trimmed by 4 bases and J by 0 bases, leaving 11 bases between them. The CDR3 consists of 15 residues. CDR3 DNA sequence: TGTGCCAGCAGTTGGACGGGGACTAGCACAGATACGCAGTATTTT. Encoded protein: CASSWTGTSTDTQYF.

This chain connects TRBV20-1 to TRBJ2-1, with 8 bases lining up with TRBD2. The V segment lost 0 bases and the J segment 7 bases; nucleotides outside the gene matches: 8. CDR1 and CDR2 from the germline V gene are DFQATT and SNEGSKA (reference sequence). The CDR3 has 15 amino acids. DNA of the CDR3: TGCAGTGCTAGAGATCCGGGCGGGGGGCGTAATGAGCAGTTCTTC. Amino acid sequence: CSARDPGGGRNEQFF.

In nucleotides, the CDR3 is TGCAGCGTTGAGGAGGACCCTTCGCCAGATACGCAGTATTTT. Residues: CSVEEDPSPDTQYF. The chain has TRBV29-1 and TRBJ2-3; possible D gene TRBD2, 5 bases. The germline V gene encodes CDR1 SQVTM and CDR2 ANQGSEA. The V end lost 3 bases, the J end lost 4 bases, and 14 bases lay between the germline ends. The CDR3 is 14 amino acids.

This clonotype was counted only a few times. V gene TRBV12-3 or TRBV12-4 combines with J gene TRBJ2-2; no reliable D call. The CDR3 loop spans 12 amino acids. V shed 2 bases and J shed 6 bases, with 4 bases lying between them. CDR3 sequence reads: CASSLWSGELFF. CDR3 DNA: TGTGCCAGCAGTTTATGGTCCGGGGAGCTGTTTTTT.

V usage is TRBV6-6 and J usage is TRBJ1-1; D gene uncertain. The CDR3 covers 14 residues. Trimming cost V 1 base and J 4 bases, with 10 bases left between them. The germline V gene has CDR1 MNHNY and CDR2 SVGAGI (reference sequence). In nucleotides, the CDR3 is TGTGCCAGCAGTTACTATGGGTTAGTCACTGAAGCTTTCTTT. The encoded protein is CASSYYGLVTEAFF.

The chain joins TRBV7-2 to TRBJ1-4; 9 bases are shared with TRBD1. Per the germline V gene, CDR1 is SGHTA and CDR2 is FQGNSA. V dropped 8 bases and J dropped 4; count of bases not matched to a gene: 8. The CDR3 runs 15 residues. CDR3 residues: CASAQGARGNEKLFF. For the CDR3, the DNA is TGTGCCAGCGCACAGGGGGCGCGGGGTAATGAAAAACTGTTTTTT.

The chain has TRBV5-1 and TRBJ1-6; D is perhaps TRBD1 (6 bases). There are 15 residues in the CDR3. Trimming stripped 0 bases from V and 7 bases from J, with 11 bases between. The germline V gene has CDR1 SGHRS and CDR2 YFSETQ. The CDR3 bases are TGCGCCAGCAGCTTGGCCACAGGGAAGAATTCACCCCTCCACTTT. Translation: CASSLATGKNSPLHF.